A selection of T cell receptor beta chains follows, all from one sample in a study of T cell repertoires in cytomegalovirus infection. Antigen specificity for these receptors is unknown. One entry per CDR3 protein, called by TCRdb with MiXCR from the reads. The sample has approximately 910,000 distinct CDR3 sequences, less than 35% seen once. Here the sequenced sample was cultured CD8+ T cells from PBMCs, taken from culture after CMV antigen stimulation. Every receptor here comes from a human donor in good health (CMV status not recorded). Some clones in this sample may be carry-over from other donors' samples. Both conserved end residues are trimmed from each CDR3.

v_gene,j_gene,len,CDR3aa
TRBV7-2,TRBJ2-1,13,VSTGGGVFYVEQF
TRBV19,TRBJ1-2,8,AIRSDGYT
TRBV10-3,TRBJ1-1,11,AISDRGNTEAF
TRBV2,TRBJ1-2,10,AIKTGNYGYT
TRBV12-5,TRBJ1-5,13,ASALGGVHNQPQH
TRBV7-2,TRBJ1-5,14,ASSLNGFYSNQPQH
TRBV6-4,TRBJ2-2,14,ASSDAASGGTGELF
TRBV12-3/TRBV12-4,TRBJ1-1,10,ASRRQVSEAF
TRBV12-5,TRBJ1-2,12,ASRPLDSPYGYT
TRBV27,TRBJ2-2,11,ASSLRVAGGLF
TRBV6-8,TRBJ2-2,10,ASSPPERELF
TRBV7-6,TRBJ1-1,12,ASGRVLMNTEAF
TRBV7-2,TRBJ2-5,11,ASSWGGPGTQY
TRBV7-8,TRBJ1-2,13,ASSLDPRGGYGYT
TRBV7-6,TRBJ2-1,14,ASSLGHMTSYNEQF
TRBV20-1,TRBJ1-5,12,SASLRTSNQPQH
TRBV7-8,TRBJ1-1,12,ASSVGPLRTEAF
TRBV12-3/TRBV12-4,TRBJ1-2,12,ASSSNRALDGYT
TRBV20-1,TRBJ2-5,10,SVGQTQETQY
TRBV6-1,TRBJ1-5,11,ASRSDGNQPQH
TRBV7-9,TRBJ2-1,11,ASRLLGQGEQF
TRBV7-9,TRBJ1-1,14,ASSLGQGVTNTEAF
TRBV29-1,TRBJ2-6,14,SVEDRPYSGANVLT
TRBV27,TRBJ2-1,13,ASSYNSGGNNEQF
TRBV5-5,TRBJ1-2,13,ASSLARQPNYGYT
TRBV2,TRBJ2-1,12,ATPANLRYNEQF
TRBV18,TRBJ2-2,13,ASSPPGVRSGELF
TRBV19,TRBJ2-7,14,ASSPGLAGAPYEQY
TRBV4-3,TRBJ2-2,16,ASSQDGGTGLNTGELF
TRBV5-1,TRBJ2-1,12,ASSLGRWENEQF
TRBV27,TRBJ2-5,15,ASSPPLAGGPGKTQY
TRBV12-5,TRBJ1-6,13,ASGQDWTGVSPLH
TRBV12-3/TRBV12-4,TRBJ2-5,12,ASSLGGMGETQY
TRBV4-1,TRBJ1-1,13,ASSQKTPGNTEAF
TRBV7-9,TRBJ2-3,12,AGAGGPSTDTQY
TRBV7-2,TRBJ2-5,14,ASSLVPFYLQETQY
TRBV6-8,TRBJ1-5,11,ASTAVSGQPQH
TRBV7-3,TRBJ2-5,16,ASSLGELAGASVETQY
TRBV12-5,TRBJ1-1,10,ASGPGRAEAF
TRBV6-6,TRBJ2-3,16,ASSYRPGQGLGADTQY
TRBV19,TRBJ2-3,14,ASSIATSGYTDTQY
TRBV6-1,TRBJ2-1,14,ASSPDRDVLLNEQF
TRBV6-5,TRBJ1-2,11,AVHPALFYGYT
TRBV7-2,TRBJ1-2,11,ASSEDRVDGYT
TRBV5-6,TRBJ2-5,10,ASSPQEETQY
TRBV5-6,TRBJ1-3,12,ASSWLTGGNAIY
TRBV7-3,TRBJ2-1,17,ASSLPSSGGSSSYNEQF
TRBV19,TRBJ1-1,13,ASTAGQHMNTEAF
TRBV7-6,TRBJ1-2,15,AGSFPLGGEPNYGYT
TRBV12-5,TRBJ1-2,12,ASGLEKGQDGYT
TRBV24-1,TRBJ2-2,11,ATSDAMAGELF
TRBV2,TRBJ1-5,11,ASSDGRGQPQH
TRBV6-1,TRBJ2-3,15,ANSESSDAASTDTQY
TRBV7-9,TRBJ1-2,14,ASSLAWAEDDYGYT
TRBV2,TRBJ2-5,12,ASSVVGGQETQY
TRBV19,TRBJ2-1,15,ASSGDLRPRRYNEQF
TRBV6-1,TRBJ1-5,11,ASRPYPGQPQH
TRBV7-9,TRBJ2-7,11,ASSIRGAGEQY
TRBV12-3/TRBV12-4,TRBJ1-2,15,ASSPGLLGGLDYGYT
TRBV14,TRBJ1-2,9,ASSQVRDLT